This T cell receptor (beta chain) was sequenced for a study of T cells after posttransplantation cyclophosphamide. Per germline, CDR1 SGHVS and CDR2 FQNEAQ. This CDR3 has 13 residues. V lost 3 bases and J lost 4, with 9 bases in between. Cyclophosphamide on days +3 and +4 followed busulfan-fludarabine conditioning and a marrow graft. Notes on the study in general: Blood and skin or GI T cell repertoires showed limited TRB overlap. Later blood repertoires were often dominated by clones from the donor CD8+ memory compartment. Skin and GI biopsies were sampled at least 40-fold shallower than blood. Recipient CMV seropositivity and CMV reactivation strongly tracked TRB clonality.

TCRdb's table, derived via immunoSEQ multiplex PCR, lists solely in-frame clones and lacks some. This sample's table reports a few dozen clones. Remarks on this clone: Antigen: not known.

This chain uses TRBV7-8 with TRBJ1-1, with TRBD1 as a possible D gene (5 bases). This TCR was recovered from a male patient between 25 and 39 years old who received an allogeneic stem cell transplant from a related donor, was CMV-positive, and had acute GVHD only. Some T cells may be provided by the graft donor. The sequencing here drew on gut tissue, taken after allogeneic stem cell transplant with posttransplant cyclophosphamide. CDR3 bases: TGTGCCAGCAGCTTCGGGGGTCTCACTGAAGCTTTCTTT. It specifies CASSFGGLTEAFF.